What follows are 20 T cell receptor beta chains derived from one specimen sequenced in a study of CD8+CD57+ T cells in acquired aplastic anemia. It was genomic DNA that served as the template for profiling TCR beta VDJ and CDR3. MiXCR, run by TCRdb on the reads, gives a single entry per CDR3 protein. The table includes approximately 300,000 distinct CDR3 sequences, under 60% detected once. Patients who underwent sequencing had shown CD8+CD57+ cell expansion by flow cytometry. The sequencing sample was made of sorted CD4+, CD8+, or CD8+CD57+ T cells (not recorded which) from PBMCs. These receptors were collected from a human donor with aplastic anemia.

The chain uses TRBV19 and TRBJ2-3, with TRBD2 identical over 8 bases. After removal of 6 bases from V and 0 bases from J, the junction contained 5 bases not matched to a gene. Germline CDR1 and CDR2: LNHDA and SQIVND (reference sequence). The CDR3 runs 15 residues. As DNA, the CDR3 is TGTGCCAGTAGCGCTAGCGGGTTTAGCACAGATACGCAGTATTTT. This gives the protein CASSASGFSTDTQYF.

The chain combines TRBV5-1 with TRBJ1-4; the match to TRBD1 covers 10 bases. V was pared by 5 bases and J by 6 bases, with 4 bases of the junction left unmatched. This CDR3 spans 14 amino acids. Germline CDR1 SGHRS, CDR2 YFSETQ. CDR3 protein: CASSSGQGDEKLFF. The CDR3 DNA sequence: TGCGCCAGCAGTTCCGGACAGGGGGATGAAAAACTGTTTTTT. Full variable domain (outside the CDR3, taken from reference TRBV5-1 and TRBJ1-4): KAGVTQTPRYLIKTRGQQVTLSCSPISGHRSVSWYQQTPGQGLQFLFEYFSETQRNKGNFPGRFSGRQFSNSRSEMNVSTLELGDSALYLCASSSGQGDEKLFFGSGTQLSVL.

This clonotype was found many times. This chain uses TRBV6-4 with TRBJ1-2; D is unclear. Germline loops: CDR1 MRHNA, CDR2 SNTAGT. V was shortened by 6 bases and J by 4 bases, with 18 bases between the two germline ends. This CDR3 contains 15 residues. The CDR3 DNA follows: TGTGCCAGCAGCTTCGAGCTGGGCCGGGGCTATGGCTACACCTTC. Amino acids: CASSFELGRGYGYTF.

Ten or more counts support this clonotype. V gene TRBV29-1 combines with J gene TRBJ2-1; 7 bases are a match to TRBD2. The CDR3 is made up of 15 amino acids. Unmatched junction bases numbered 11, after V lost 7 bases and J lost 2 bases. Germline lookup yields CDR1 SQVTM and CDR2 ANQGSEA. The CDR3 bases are TGCAGCGCGCGTCCGAGCGCGGGAGCCTACAATGAGCAGTTCTTC. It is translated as CSARPSAGAYNEQFF.

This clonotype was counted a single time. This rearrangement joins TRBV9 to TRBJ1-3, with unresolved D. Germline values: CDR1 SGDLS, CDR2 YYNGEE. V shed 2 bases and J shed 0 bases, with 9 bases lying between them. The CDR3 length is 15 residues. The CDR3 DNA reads TGTGCCAGCAGCGTTTTAGGGTCCTCTGGAAACACCATATATTTT. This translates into CASSVLGSSGNTIYF.

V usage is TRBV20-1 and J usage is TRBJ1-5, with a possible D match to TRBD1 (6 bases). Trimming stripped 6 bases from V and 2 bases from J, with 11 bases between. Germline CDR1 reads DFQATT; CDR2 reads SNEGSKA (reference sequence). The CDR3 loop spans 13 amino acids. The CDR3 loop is CSARRTGNQPQHF. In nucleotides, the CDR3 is TGCAGTGCCAGAAGGACAGGCAATCAGCCCCAGCATTTT.

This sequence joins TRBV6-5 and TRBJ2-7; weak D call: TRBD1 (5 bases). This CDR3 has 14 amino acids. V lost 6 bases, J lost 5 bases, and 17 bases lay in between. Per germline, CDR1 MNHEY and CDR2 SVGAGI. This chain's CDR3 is CASSHETESDEQYF. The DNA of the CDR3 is TGTGCCAGCAGCCACGAGACAGAGAGTGACGAGCAGTACTTC.

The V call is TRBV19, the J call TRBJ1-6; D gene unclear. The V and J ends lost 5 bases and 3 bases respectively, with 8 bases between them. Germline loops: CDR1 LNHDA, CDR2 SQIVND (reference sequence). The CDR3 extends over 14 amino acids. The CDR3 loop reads CASSAPVYNSPLHF. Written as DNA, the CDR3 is TGTGCCAGTAGTGCCCCGGTCTATAATTCACCCCTCCACTTT.

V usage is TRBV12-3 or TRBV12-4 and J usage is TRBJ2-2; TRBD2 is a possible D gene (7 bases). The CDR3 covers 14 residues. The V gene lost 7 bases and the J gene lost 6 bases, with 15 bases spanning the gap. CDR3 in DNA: TGTGCCAGCACTATGGGGGGGGCGTCCGGGGAGCTGTTTTTT. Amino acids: CASTMGGASGELFF.

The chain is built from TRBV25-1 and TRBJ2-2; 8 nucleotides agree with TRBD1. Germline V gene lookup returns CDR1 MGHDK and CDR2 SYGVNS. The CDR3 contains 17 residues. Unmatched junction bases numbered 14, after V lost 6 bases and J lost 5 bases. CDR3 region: CASSQRAGGARTGELFF. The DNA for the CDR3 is TGTGCCAGCAGCCAACGGGCAGGGGGCGCGAGGACCGGGGAGCTGTTTTTT.

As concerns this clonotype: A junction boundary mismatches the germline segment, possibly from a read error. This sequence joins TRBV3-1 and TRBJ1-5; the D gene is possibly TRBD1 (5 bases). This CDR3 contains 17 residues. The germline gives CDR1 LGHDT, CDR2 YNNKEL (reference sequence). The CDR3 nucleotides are TGTGCCAGCAGTCAAGGATACCCGGGACCTACGAATCAGCCCCAGCATTTT. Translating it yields CASSQGYPGPTNQPQHF.

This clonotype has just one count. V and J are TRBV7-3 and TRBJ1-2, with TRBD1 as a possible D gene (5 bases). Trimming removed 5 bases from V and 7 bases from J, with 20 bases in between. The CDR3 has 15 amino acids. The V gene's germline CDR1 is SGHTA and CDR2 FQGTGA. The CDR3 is CASSRSQVGVAGYTF. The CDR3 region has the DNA TGTGCCAGCAGCCGGTCCCAGGTGGGGGTCGCTGGCTACACCTTC.

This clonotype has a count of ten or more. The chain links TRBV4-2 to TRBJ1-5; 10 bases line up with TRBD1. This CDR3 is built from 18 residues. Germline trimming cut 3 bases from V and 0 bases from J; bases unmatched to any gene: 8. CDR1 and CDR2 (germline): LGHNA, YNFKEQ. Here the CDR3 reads CASSHLDRGRGSNQPQHF. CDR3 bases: TGTGCCAGCAGCCACCTCGACAGGGGGCGGGGTAGCAATCAGCCCCAGCATTTT.

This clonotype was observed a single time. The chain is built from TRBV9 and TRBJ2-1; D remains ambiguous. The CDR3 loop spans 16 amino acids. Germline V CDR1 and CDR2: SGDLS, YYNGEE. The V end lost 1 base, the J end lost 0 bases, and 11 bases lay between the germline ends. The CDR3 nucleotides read TGTGCCAGCAGCGTACACAGCAGCCGCTCCTACAATGAGCAGTTCTTC. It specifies CASSVHSSRSYNEQFF.

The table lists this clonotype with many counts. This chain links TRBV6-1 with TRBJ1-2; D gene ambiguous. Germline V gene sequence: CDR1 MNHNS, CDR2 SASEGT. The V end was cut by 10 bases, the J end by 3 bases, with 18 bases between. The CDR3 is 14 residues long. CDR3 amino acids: CATWVTRWDYGYTF. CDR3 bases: TGTGCCACATGGGTGACGCGTTGGGACTATGGCTACACCTTC.

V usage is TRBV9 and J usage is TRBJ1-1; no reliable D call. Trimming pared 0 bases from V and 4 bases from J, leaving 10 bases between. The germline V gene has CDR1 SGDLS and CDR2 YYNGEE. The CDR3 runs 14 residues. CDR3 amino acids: CASSVEERTTEAFF. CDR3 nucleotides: TGTGCCAGCAGCGTAGAAGAACGGACCACTGAAGCTTTCTTT.

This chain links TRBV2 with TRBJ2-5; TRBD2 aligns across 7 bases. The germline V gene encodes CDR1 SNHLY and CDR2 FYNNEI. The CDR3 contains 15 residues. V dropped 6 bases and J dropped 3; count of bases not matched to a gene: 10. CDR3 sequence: CASRATLAEKETQYF. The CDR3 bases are TGTGCCAGCAGAGCAACCCTAGCGGAGAAAGAGACCCAGTACTTC.

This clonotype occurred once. CDR3 sequence: CASSYLAGTTYEQYF. The CDR3 bases are TGTGCCAGCAGTTACCTAGCGGGGACTACCTACGAGCAGTACTTC. V and J are TRBV6-5 and TRBJ2-7; 9 nucleotides agree with TRBD2. CDR1 and CDR2 (germline): MNHEY, SVGAGI. V lost 2 bases to trimming and J lost 2 bases; unmatched junction nucleotides: 4. The CDR3 length is 15 residues.

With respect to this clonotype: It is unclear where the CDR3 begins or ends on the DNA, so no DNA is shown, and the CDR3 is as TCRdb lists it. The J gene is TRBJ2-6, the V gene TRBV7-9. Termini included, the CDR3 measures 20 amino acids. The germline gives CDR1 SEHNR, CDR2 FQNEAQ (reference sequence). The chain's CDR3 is CASSFYICSARGSGANVLTF.

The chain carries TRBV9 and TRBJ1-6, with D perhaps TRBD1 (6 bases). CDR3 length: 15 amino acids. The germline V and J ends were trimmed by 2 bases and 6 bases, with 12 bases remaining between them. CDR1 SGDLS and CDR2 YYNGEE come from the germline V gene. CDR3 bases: TGTGCCAGCAGCGTCAAACAGGGTGGTAATTCACCCCTCCACTTT. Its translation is CASSVKQGGNSPLHF.